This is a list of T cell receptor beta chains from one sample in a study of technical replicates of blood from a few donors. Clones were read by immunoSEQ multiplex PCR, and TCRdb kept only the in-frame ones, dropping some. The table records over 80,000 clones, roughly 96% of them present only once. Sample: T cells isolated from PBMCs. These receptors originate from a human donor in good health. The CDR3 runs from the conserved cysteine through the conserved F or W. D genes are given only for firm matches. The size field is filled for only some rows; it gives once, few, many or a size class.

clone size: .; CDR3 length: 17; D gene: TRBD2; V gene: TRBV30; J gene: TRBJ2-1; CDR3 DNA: TGTGCCTGGGTCCCCCGCGAAGGGACTAGCGGGAGTAATGAGCAGTTCTTC; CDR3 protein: CAWVPREGTSGSNEQFF
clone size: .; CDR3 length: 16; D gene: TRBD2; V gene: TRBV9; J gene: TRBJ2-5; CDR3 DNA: TGTGCCAGCAGCGTAGGGAATAGCGGGAGCGGGGAGACCCAGTACTTC; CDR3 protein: CASSVGNSGSGETQYF
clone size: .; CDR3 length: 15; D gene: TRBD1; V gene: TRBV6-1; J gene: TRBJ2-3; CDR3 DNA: TGTGCCAGCAGCTCCAGAGGACAGGTTTTGGATACGCAGTATTTT; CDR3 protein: CASSSRGQVLDTQYF
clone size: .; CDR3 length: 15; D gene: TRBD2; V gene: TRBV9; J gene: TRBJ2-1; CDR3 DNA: TGTGCCAGCAGCGCCTCAGGGACTAGTTACAATGAGCAGTTCTTC; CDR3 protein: CASSASGTSYNEQFF
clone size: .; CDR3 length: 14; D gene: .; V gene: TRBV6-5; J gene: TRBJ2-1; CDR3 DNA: TGTGCCAGCAGTTACATTAGCGGTGCCAATGAGCAGTTCTTC; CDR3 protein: CASSYISGANEQFF
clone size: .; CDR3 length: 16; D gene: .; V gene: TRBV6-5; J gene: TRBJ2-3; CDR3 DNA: TGTGCCAGCAGTTACGGCAACCCTTTGGCTAGCGTCACGCAGTATTTT; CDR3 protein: CASSYGNPLASVTQYF
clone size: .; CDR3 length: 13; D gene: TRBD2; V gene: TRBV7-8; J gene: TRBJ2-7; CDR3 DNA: TGTGCCAGCAGCCCTCGGACTAGCTACGAGCAGTACTTC; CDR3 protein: CASSPRTSYEQYF
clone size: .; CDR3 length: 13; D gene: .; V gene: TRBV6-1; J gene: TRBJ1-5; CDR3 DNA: TGTGCCAGCAGTGGACAGTCCAATCAGCCCCAGCATTTT; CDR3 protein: CASSGQSNQPQHF
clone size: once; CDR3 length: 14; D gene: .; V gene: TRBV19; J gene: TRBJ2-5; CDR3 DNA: TGTGCCAGTAGGACGCGGGATGAGGCGGAGACCCAGTACTTC; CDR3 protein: CASRTRDEAETQYF
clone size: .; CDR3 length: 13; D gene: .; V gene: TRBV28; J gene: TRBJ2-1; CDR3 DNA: TGTGCCAGCAGTAAGGTTGGGCCCGATGAGCAGTTCTTC; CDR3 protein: CASSKVGPDEQFF
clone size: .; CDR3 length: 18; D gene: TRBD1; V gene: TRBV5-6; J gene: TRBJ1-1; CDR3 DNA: TGTGCCAGTACCCCGGGGACAGGACTATCCCCGCGAGGAGCTGAAGCTTTCTTT; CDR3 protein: CASTPGTGLSPRGAEAFF
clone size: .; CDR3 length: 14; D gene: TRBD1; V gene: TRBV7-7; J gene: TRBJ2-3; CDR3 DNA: TGTGCTAGCAGCCCCGGACAGGACACAGATACGCAGTATTTT; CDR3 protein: CASSPGQDTDTQYF
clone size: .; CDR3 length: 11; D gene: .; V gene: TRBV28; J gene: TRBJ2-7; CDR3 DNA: TGTGCCAGCGGACTCTCCTACGAGCAGTACTTC; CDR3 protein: CASGLSYEQYF
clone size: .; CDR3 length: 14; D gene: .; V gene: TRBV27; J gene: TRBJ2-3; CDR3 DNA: TGTGCCAGCAGCCTATACTTTGGCACAGATACGCAGTATTTT; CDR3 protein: CASSLYFGTDTQYF
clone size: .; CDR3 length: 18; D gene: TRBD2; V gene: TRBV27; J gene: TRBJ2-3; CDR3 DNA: TGTGCCAGCAGTTTGGTGACTAGCGGGAGATTGGGCACAGATACGCAGTATTTT; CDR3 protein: CASSLVTSGRLGTDTQYF
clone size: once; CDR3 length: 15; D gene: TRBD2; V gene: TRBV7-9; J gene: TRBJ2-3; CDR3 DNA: TGTGCCAGCAGCTCACAGGCGGGAGGGGCAGATACGCAGTATTTT; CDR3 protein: CASSSQAGGADTQYF
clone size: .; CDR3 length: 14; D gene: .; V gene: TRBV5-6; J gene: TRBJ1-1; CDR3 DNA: TGTGCCAGCCCCAAACCGACAGGGAACACTGAAGCTTTCTTT; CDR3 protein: CASPKPTGNTEAFF
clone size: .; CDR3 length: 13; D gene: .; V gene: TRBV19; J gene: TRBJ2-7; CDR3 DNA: TGTGCCAGTAGTAACTTCGACAGGTACGAGCAGTACTTC; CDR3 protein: CASSNFDRYEQYF
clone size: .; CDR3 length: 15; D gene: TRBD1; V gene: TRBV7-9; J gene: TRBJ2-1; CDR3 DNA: TGTGCCAGCAGCTTGACAGGGGGGGCGAACAATGAGCAGTTCTTC; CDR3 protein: CASSLTGGANNEQFF
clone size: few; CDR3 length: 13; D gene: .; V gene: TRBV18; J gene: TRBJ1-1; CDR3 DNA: TGTGCCAGCCGGCGGGGGGGCAACACTGAAGCTTTCTTT; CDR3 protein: CASRRGGNTEAFF
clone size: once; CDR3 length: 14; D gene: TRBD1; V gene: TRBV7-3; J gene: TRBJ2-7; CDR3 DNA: TGTGCCAGCAGCTTAGGGACAGGGATAGGCGAGCAGTACTTC; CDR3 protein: CASSLGTGIGEQYF
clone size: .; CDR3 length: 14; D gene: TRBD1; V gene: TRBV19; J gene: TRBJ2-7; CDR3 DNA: TGTGCCAGTAGTAGGACAGGGAACTCCTACGAGCAGTACTTC; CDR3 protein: CASSRTGNSYEQYF
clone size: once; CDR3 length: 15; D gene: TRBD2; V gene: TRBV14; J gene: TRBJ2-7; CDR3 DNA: TGTGCCAGCAGCCGGGAGGGATTAAATTACTACGAGCAGTACTTC; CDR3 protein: CASSREGLNYYEQYF
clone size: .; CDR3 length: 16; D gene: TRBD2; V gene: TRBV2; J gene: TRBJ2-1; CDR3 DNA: TGTGCCAGCAGTGTTCGTCCTAGCGGTTCCTACAATGAGCAGTTCTTC; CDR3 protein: CASSVRPSGSYNEQFF
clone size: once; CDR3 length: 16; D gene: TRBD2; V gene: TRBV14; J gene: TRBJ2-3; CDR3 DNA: TGTGCCAGCAGCCTAGGACTAGCGGGAGGAATTGATACGCAGTATTTT; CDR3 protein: CASSLGLAGGIDTQYF
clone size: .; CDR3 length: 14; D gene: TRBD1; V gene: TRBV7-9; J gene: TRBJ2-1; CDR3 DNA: TGTGCCAGCAGCGACCGACAGGGTGGGAATGAGCAGTTCTTC; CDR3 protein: CASSDRQGGNEQFF
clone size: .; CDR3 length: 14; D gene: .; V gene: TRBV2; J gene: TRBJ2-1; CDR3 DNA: TGTGCCAGCAGCCCCGATTTAGTCACCAATGAGCAGTTCTTC; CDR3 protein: CASSPDLVTNEQFF
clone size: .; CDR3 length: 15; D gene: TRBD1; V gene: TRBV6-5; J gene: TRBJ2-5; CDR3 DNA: TGTGCCAGCAGTTCTGAGACAGGGGTTATGGAGGCCCAGTACTTC; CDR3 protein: CASSSETGVMEAQYF
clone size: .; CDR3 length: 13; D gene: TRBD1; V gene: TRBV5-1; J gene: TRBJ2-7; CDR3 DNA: TGCGCCAGCAGGTATGACAGGGGGCGCGAGCAGTACTTC; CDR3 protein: CASRYDRGREQYF
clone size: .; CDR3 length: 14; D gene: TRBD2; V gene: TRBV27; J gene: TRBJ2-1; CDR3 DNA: TGTGCCAGCAATCGGGCTAGCGGGAGGAATGAGCAGTTCTTC; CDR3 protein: CASNRASGRNEQFF
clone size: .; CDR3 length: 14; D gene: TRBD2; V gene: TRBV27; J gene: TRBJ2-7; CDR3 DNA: TGTGCCAGCAGTTTCCTAGCGGGACAGCACGAGCAGTACTTC; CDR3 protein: CASSFLAGQHEQYF
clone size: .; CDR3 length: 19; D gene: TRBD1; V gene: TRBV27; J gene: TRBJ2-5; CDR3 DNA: TGTGCCAGCAGTCCATCCCGGGACAGGGGCTTGTTCTACCAAGAGACCCAGTACTTC; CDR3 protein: CASSPSRDRGLFYQETQYF